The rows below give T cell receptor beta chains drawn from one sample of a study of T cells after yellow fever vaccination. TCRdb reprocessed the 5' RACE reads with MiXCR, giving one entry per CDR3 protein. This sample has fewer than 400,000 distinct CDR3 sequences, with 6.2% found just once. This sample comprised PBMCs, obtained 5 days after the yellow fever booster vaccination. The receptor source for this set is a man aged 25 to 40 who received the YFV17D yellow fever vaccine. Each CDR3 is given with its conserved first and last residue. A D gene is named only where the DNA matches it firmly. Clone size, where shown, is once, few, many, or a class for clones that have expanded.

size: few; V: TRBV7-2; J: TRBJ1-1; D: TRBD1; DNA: TGTGCCAGCAGCTTGACAGGGGGCCGGGCTGAAGCTTTCTTT; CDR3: CASSLTGGRAEAFF
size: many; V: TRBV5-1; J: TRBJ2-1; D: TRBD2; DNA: TGCGCCAGCAGCTTGAGCGGGGGAGCCTACAATGAGCAGTTCTTC; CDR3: CASSLSGGAYNEQFF
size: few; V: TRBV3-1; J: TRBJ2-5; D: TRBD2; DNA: TGTGCCTGCTCCCAAGGGCGGTCTAGCGGGAGCGGCGGAGAGACCCAGTACTTC; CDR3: CACSQGRSSGSGGETQYF
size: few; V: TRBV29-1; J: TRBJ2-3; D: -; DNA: TGCAGCGTTGAAGACCCTTGGCGGAGCACAGATACGCAGTATTTT; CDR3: CSVEDPWRSTDTQYF
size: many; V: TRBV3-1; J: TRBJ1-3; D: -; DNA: TGTGCCAGCAGCCAATCTTTCGGAAACACCATATATTTT; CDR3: CASSQSFGNTIYF
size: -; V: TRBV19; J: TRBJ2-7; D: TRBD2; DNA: TGTGCCAGTAGTATATTGAAGGGACTAAGCTACGAGCAGTACTTC; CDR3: CASSILKGLSYEQYF
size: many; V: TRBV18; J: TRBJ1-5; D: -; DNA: TGTGCCAGCTCAGAGAATGCGAATAGCAATCAGCCCCAGCATTTT; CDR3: CASSENANSNQPQHF
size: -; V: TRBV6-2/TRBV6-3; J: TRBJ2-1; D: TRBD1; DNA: TGTGCCAGCAGTTACGGAGGCCTAGACAGGGGGTGGGTTACTTACAATGAGCAGTTCTTC; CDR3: CASSYGGLDRGWVTYNEQFF
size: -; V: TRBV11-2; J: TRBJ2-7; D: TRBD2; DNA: TGTGCCACCAGCCGCATCCAATTAACTAGCGGGAGATCCTACGAGCAGTACTTC; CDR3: CATSRIQLTSGRSYEQYF
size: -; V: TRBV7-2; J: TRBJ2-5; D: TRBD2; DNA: TGTGCCAGCAGCTTAGCCGGACTAGCGGGAGTGGAGACCCAGTACTTC; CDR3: CASSLAGLAGVETQYF
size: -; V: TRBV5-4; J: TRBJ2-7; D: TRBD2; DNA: TGTGCCAGCAGCGACCGCCGACTAGCCCCCTACGAGCAGTACTTC; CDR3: CASSDRRLAPYEQYF
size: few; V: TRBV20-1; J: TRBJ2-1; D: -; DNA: TGCAGTGCTTATTCTGATGAGCAGTTCTTC; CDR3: CSAYSDEQFF
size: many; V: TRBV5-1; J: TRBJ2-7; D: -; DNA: TGCGCCAGCAGCTTGGACAGGGTGACTACCTACGAGCAGTACTTC; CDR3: CASSLDRVTTYEQYF
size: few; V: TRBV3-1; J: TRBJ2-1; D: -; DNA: TGTGCCAGCAGCCCCCGGCAAGTCAATGAGCAGTTCTTC; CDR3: CASSPRQVNEQFF
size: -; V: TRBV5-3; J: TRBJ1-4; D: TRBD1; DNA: TGTGCCAGGACGGACAGGAACAACGTGACTAATGAAAAACTGTTTTTT; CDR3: CARTDRNNVTNEKLFF
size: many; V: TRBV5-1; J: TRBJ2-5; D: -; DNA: TGCGCCAGCAGCCTCGGGACCACGGCTGAAGAGACCCAGTACTTC; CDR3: CASSLGTTAEETQYF
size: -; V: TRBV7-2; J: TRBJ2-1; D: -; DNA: TGTGCCAGCAGCTTAGTGGGCCCGGGTACGAATGAGCAGTTCTTC; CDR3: CASSLVGPGTNEQFF
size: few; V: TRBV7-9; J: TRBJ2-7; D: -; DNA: TGTGCCAGCAGCTTGGTCGGGCGCTCCTACGAGCAGTACTTC; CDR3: CASSLVGRSYEQYF
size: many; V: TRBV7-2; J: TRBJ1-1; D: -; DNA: TGTGCCAGCAGGGGGGGCTGGGCTGAAGCTTTCTTT; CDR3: CASRGGWAEAFF
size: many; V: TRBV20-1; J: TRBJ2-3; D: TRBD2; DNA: TGCAGTGCTAGACCCAGCGGGAGGACAGATACGCAGTATTTT; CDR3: CSARPSGRTDTQYF
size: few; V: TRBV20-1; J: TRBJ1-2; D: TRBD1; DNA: TGCAGTGCTAGAGATCTCCAGGGGGGAAGGGGGGACTATGGCTACACCTTC; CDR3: CSARDLQGGRGDYGYTF
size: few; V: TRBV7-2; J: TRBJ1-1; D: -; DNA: TGTGCCAGCAGCCCAGGGCCGCGTGGGGACACTGAAGCTTTCTTT; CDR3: CASSPGPRGDTEAFF
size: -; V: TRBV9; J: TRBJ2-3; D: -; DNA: TGTGCCAGCAGCGTAGCTGGGGGAAAAGGGGATACGCAGTATTTT; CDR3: CASSVAGGKGDTQYF
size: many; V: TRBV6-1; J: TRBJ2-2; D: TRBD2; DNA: TGTGCCAGCAGCCGTAGCGGGAGCGACACCGGGGAGCTGTTTTTT; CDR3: CASSRSGSDTGELFF
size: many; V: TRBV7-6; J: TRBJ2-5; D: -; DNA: TGTGCCAGCAGCTTAGTAGGGATGGGTTACCAAGAGACCCAGTACTTC; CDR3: CASSLVGMGYQETQYF
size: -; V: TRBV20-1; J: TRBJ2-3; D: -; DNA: TGCAGTGCTAGTCGGCGGGGTAGGATCACGCAGTATTTT; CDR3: CSASRRGRITQYF
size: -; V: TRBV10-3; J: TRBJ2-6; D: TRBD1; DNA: TGTGCCATCAGTGAGAGCAACAGGGGATCTGGGGCCAACGTCCTGACTTTC; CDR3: CAISESNRGSGANVLTF
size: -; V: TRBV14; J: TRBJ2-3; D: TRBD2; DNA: TGTGCCAGCAGCCGCGACGGGAGGGCACAACCTCGCACAGATACGCAGTATTTT; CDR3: CASSRDGRAQPRTDTQYF
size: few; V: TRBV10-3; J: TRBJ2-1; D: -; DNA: TGTGCCATCAGTGAGTCTTGGGGCGGACCTAAGTACAATGAGCAGTTCTTC; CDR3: CAISESWGGPKYNEQFF
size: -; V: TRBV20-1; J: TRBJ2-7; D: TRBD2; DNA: TGCAGTGCTAGAGATGGTAGTAGCGGGAGGGCCTACGAGCAGTACTTC; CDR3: CSARDGSSGRAYEQYF
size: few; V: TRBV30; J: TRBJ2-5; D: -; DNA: TGTGCCTGCACTAGATTGGAGACCCAGTACTTC; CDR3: CACTRLETQYF
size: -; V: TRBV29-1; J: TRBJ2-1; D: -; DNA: TGCAGCGTTGAATTTCGTCCCGTGTACAATGAGCAGTTCTTC; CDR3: CSVEFRPVYNEQFF
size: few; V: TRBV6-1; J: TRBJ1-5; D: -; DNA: TGTGCCAGCGTATCTTGGGGTAGCAATCAGCCCCAGCATTTT; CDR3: CASVSWGSNQPQHF
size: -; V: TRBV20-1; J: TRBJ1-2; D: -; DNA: TGCAGTGCTAGAGACTCCGGGACACACTATGGCTACACCTTC; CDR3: CSARDSGTHYGYTF
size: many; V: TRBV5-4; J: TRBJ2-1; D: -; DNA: TGTGCCAGCAGCCCTCAACTTGAGCGTGAGCAGTTCTTC; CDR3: CASSPQLEREQFF
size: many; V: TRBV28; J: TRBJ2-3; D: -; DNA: TGTGCCAGCAGAGGAGCCCATAGCACAGATACGCAGTATTTT; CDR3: CASRGAHSTDTQYF
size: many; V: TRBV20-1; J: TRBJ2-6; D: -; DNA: TGCAGTGCTAGGTCGGGGCCCACAGGTGGGGCCAACGTCCTGACTTTC; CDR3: CSARSGPTGGANVLTF
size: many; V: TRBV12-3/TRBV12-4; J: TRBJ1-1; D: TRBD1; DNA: TGTGCCAGCAGTGGACAGGGGGCGGTCACTGAAGCTTTCTTT; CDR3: CASSGQGAVTEAFF
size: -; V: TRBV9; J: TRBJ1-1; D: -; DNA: TGTGCCAGCAGCGTCCGGGCCACCTTGAACACTGAAGCTTTCTTT; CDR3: CASSVRATLNTEAFF
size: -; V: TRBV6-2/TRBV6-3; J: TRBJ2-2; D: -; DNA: TGTGCCAGCAGTTACCCAATTAACACCGGGGAGCTGTTTTTT; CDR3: CASSYPINTGELFF
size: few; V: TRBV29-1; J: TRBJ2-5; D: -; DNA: TGCAGCGTCTGGAGGGTAGGAGAGACCCAGTACTTC; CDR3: CSVWRVGETQYF
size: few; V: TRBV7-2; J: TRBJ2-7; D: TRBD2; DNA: TGTGCCAGCAGCTATACTAGCGGGCAGTACGAGCAGTACTTC; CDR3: CASSYTSGQYEQYF
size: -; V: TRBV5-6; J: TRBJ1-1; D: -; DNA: TGTGCCAGCAGCTTTATCGGCACTGAAGCTTTCTTT; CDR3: CASSFIGTEAFF
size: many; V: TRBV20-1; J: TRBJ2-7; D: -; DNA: TGCAGTGCTGGGGGGAACTACGAGCAGTACTTC; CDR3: CSAGGNYEQYF
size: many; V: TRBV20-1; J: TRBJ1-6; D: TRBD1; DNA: TGCAGTGCTAGAGTAGGGGGCGAGGATTCACCCCTCCACTTT; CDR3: CSARVGGEDSPLHF
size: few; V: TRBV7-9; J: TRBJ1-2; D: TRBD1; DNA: TGTGCCAGCAGCCCAGGCAGGGGGCAGGTCTATGGCTACACCTTC; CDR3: CASSPGRGQVYGYTF
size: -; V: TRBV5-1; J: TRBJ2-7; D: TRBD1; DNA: TGCGCCAGCAGCACCCTTGGGACAGGGACCTACGAGCAGTACTTC; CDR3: CASSTLGTGTYEQYF
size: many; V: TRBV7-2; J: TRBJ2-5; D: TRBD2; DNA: TGTGCCAGCAGCAGGGGACTAGCGGGAGGGGAGACCCAGTACTTC; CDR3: CASSRGLAGGETQYF